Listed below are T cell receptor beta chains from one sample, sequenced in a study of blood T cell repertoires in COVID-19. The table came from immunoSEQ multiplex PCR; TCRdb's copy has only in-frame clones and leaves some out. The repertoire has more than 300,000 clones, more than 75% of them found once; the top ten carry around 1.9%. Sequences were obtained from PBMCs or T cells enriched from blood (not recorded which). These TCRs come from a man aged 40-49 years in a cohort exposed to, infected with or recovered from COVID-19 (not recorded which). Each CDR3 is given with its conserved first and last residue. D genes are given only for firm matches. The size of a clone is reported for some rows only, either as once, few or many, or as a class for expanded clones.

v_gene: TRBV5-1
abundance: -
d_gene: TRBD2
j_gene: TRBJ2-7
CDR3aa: CASSPGTSGRKVYEQYF
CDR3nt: TGCGCCAGCAGCCCAGGGACTAGCGGGAGGAAAGTCTACGAGCAGTACTTC

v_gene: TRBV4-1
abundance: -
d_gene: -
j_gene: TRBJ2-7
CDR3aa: CASSQGQGPLNEQYF
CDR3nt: TGCGCCAGCAGCCAGGGGCAAGGACCACTCAACGAGCAGTACTTC

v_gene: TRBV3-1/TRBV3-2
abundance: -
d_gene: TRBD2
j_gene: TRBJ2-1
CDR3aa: CASSHLSGIVSGNEQFF
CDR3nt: TGTGCCAGCAGCCACCTTAGCGGGATAGTCTCGGGCAATGAGCAGTTCTTC

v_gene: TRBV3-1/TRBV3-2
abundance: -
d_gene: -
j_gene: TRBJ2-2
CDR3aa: CASSQAWGVTGELFF
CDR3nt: TGTGCCAGCAGCCAAGCATGGGGAGTCACCGGGGAGCTGTTTTTT

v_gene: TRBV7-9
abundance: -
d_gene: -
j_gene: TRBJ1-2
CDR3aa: CASSLVNRESKSYTF
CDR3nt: TGTGCCAGCAGCTTAGTCAACAGGGAGTCGAAGAGCTACACCTTC

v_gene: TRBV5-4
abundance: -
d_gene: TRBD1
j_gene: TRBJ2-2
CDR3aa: CASSWTGAGELFF
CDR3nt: TGTGCCAGCAGCTGGACAGGGGCCGGGGAGCTGTTTTTT

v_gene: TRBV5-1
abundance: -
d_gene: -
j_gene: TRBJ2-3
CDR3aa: CASSFGTPRVDTQYF
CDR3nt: TGCGCCAGCAGCTTCGGGACTCCCCGGGTGGATACGCAGTATTTT

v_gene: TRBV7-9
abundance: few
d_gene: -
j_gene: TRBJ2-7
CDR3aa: CASSSPNVPGDEQYF
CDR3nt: TGTGCCAGCAGCTCACCCAACGTGCCCGGGGATGAGCAGTACTTC

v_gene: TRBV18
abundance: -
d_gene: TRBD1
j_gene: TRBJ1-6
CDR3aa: CASSPPGDRVNSPLHF
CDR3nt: TGTGCCAGCTCACCACCTGGGGACAGGGTGAATTCACCCCTCCACTTT

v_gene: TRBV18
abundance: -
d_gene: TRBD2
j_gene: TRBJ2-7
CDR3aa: CASSPELAGGREQYF
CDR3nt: TGTGCCAGCTCACCAGAACTAGCGGGAGGTCGCGAGCAGTACTTC

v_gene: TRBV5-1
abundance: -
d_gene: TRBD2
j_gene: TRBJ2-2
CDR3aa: CASRITAGTNTGELFF
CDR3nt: TGCGCCAGCAGAATCACAGCGGGAACGAACACCGGGGAGCTGTTTTTT

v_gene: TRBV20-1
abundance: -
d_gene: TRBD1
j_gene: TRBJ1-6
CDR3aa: CSASAADRANSPLHF
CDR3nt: TGCAGTGCTAGTGCTGCGGACAGGGCTAATTCACCCCTCCACTTT

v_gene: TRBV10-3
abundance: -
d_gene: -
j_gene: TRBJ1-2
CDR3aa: CAITPQQGGNYGYTF
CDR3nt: TGTGCCATCACCCCACAGCAGGGTGGTAACTATGGCTACACCTTC

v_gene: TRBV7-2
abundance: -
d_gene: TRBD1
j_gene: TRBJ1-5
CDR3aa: CASSLGLAGGQPQHF
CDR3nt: TGTGCCAGCAGCTTAGGCTTGGCAGGGGGGCAGCCCCAGCATTTT

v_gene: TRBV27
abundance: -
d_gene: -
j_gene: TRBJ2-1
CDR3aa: CASSSQLGSSYNEQFF
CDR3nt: TGTGCCAGCAGTTCACAGTTAGGGAGCTCCTACAATGAGCAGTTCTTC

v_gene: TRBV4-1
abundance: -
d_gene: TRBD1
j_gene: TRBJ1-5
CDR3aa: CASSQELGTGYSNQPQHF
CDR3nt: TGCGCCAGCAGCCAAGAGCTCGGGACAGGTTACAGCAATCAGCCCCAGCATTTT